The next 25 T cell receptor beta chains were all read from a single sample in a study of blood T cell repertoires in COVID-19. Only in-frame clones appear in the TCRdb table, and some are missing; sequencing was by immunoSEQ multiplex PCR. Of around 380,000 clones in the sample, about 80% were seen once. The sample was peripheral blood. The source of these receptors is a human donor with acute or convalescent COVID-19. The donor label of this sample is uncertain.

This clone was observed once. Here the CDR3 reads CASSQDTVLGTDTQYF. CDR3 nucleotides: TGTGCCAGCAGCCAAGATACGGTTCTAGGCACAGATACGCAGTATTTT. This chain uses TRBV14 with TRBJ2-3; D not certain. V lost 0 bases and J lost 1, with 11 bases in between. The CDR3 loop spans 16 amino acids. Germline V gene lookup returns CDR1 SGHDN and CDR2 FVKESK.

This chain connects TRBV27 to TRBJ1-4; 11 nucleotides match TRBD1. The germline V gene has CDR1 MNHEY and CDR2 SMNVEV (reference sequence). CDR3 length: 14 amino acids. J lost 8 bases, V lost 5 bases, and 4 bases had no gene match. The CDR3 here is CASSRGDRGEKLFF. CDR3 sequence (DNA): TGTGCCAGCAGTCGGGGGGACAGGGGGGAAAAACTGTTTTTT. The full variable domain, completed using reference TRBV27 and TRBJ1-4, is EAQVTQNPRYLITVTGKKLTVTCSQNMNHEYMSWYRQDPGLGLRQIYYSMNVEVTDKGDVPEGYKVSRKEKRNFPLILESPSPNQTSLYFCASSRGDRGEKLFFGSGTQLSVL.

This clone appeared once. V usage is TRBV18 and J usage is TRBJ2-1; 11 nucleotides agree with TRBD1. Per the germline V gene, CDR1 is KGHSH and CDR2 is LQKENI. The V gene end was trimmed by 4 bases and the J gene end by 5 bases; junction bases not matched to a gene: 7. The CDR3 totals 16 residues. In nucleotides, the CDR3 is TGTGCCAGCTCACTGGACAGGGGGCGAGCTGACAATGAGCAGTTCTTC. It encodes CASSLDRGRADNEQFF.

The chain is built from TRBV7-2 and TRBJ1-5; 8 bases match TRBD1. The germline V gene encodes CDR1 SGHTA and CDR2 FQGNSA. V lost 4 bases, J lost 6 bases, and 8 bases stayed unmatched. The CDR3 is 15 residues long. As DNA, the CDR3 is TGTGCCAGCAGCTCTCCCAGGACAGGGTTTCAGCCCCAGCATTTT. Translating gives CASSSPRTGFQPQHF.

The gene calls are TRBV30 and TRBJ1-2; no firm D call. V dropped 3 bases and J dropped 7 bases, with 9 bases sitting between them. Germline values: CDR1 GTSNPN, CDR2 SVGIG (reference sequence). The CDR3 loop spans 11 amino acids. The CDR3 loop reads CAWRRYGGYTF. As DNA, the CDR3 is TGTGCCTGGAGGAGGTACGGTGGCTACACCTTC.

The chain couples TRBV5-4 to TRBJ2-7; 7 positions match TRBD1. V shed 4 bases and J 3 bases; nucleotides not matched to a gene: 7. Per germline, CDR1 SGHNT and CDR2 YYREEE (reference sequence). This CDR3 region has 14 residues. DNA for the CDR3: TGTGCCAGCAGCCCCGCCGGGACAGTCTACGAGCAGTACTTC. Its protein product is CASSPAGTVYEQYF.

This CDR3 reads CASSTSSGISYEQYF. The CDR3 DNA reads as TGTGCCAGTAGTACTTCTAGCGGGATATCCTACGAGCAGTACTTC. This chain connects TRBV19 to TRBJ2-7, with TRBD2 matching 9 bases. The CDR3 totals 15 residues. V was clipped by 4 bases and J by 1 base; unmatched bases: 5. CDR1 LNHDA and CDR2 SQIVND come from the germline V gene (reference sequence). Combining the CDR3 with reference TRBV19 and TRBJ2-7 gives the whole variable domain DGGITQSPKYLFRKEGQNVTLSCEQNLNHDAMYWYRQDPGQGLRLIYYSQIVNDFQKGDIAEGYSVSREKKESFPLTVTSAQKNPTAFYLCASSTSSGISYEQYFGPGTRLTVT.

In this sample, this clone turned up a few times. The chain combines TRBV2 with TRBJ2-1, with D hard to call. The CDR3 is made up of 14 amino acids. V shed 3 bases and J shed 6 bases, with 12 bases lying between them. Per germline, CDR1 SNHLY and CDR2 FYNNEI. CDR3 loop: CASSDKSIGNEQFF. The CDR3 region has the DNA TGTGCCAGCAGTGATAAGTCTATCGGCAATGAGCAGTTCTTC.

In its sample, this clone was seen once. The J gene is TRBJ1-1, the V gene TRBV27, with D unclear. Germline V CDR1 and CDR2: MNHEY, SMNVEV (reference sequence). The V and J ends lost 5 bases and 5 bases respectively, with 15 bases between them. The CDR3 is made up of 14 amino acids. In DNA form, the CDR3 reads TGTGCCAGCAGTGTAGGCGTGGCGGGGACTGAAGCTTTCTTT. Translated: CASSVGVAGTEAFF.

The CDR3, as DNA: TGTGCCAGCAGCTTTTCGGGGGGCTCCTATAATTCACCCCTCCACTTT. This sequence encodes CASSFSGGSYNSPLHF. The gene calls are TRBV7-2 and TRBJ1-6, with D tentatively TRBD1 (5 bases). V lost 3 bases and J 0 bases, leaving 9 bases between the germline ends. The CDR3 has 16 residues. CDR1 is SGHTA, CDR2 FQGNSA, per germline.

CDR3 DNA sequence: TGTGCCAGCAGCTTAGGTCAGGGCCACTCGGATGGCTACACCTTC. It yields the protein CASSLGQGHSDGYTF. The chain carries TRBV7-9 and TRBJ1-2, with D possibly being TRBD1 (5 bases). Germline lookup yields CDR1 SEHNR and CDR2 FQNEAQ (reference sequence). Trimming left V 1 base short and J 6 bases short, with 15 bases between. The CDR3 extends over 15 amino acids.

The rearrangement links TRBV14 to TRBJ1-2; 8 positions match TRBD1. This CDR3 has 14 amino acids. Germline V gene lookup returns CDR1 SGHDN and CDR2 FVKESK. V dropped 5 bases and J dropped 7; count of bases not matched to a gene: 9. In DNA form, the CDR3 reads TGTGCCAGCAGCGCTAGACAGGGGTCCTTTGGCTACACCTTC. Its protein product is CASSARQGSFGYTF. The whole variable domain, remainder taken from reference TRBV14 and TRBJ1-2, is EAGVTQFPSHSVIEKGQTVTLRCDPISGHDNLYWYRRVMGKEIKFLLHFVKESKQDESGMPNNRFLAERTGGTYSTLKVQPAELEDSGVYFCASSARQGSFGYTFGSGTRLTVV.

The V gene is TRBV19, the J gene TRBJ2-3; D is undetermined. In germline, CDR1 is LNHDA, CDR2 SQIVND (reference sequence). Trimming removed 5 bases from V and 3 bases from J, with 15 bases in between. The length of the CDR3 is 15 residues. This CDR3 is CASSPGSVRTDTQYF. The CDR3 DNA follows: TGTGCCAGTAGTCCCGGATCGGTGAGGACAGATACGCAGTATTTT.

The rearrangement links TRBV28 to TRBJ1-1; no firm D call. The CDR3 runs to 12 residues. Germline CDR1 and CDR2: MDHEN and SYDVKM. V shed 4 bases and J shed 3 bases, with 6 bases lying between them. The CDR3 DNA follows: TGTGCCAGCAGTTCTCGGTACACTGAAGCTTTCTTT. It encodes CASSSRYTEAFF.

V usage is TRBV27 and J usage is TRBJ1-5, with D hard to call. Trimming pared 6 bases from V and 3 bases from J, leaving 15 bases between. Looked up from germline, CDR1 is MNHEY and CDR2 is SMNVEV (reference sequence). The CDR3 runs 15 residues. CDR3 nucleotides: TGTGCCAGCAGAGCCAACCAGGTTCCCAATCAGCCCCAGCATTTT. Amino acids: CASRANQVPNQPQHF.

This clone was seen a handful of times. This sequence joins TRBV5-1 and TRBJ1-2, with 9 bases that match TRBD1. The V gene end was trimmed by 0 bases and the J gene end by 4 bases; junction bases not matched to a gene: 1. The CDR3 runs to 14 residues. Germline values: CDR1 SGHRS, CDR2 YFSETQ. This chain's CDR3 is CASSLGGQGYGYTF. The CDR3 nucleotides are TGCGCCAGCAGCTTGGGGGGACAGGGCTATGGCTACACCTTC.

The chain has TRBV5-1 and TRBJ2-7, with D possibly being TRBD1 (6 bases). V was cut by 4 bases and J by 3 bases, with 11 bases left in between. Germline V CDR1 and CDR2: SGHRS, YFSETQ. The CDR3 is made up of 13 amino acids. CDR3 loop: CASSPDSYYEQYF. CDR3 in DNA: TGCGCCAGCAGCCCGGACAGTTACTACGAGCAGTACTTC.

This clone was found once. The J gene is TRBJ2-6, the V gene TRBV6-6, with a possible D match to TRBD2 (5 bases). Trimming took 2 bases from V and 2 from J, leaving 7 bases between them. The CDR3 contains 15 residues. CDR1 MNHNY and CDR2 SVGAGI come from the germline V gene (reference sequence). The CDR3 loop reads CASSYRGAGANVLTF. DNA of the CDR3: TGTGCCAGCAGTTACCGGGGAGCTGGGGCCAACGTCCTGACTTTC.

About this clone itself: The same CDR3 can be traced to other DNA sequences in this sample. This rearrangement joins TRBV4-2 to TRBJ2-1; TRBD1 matches at 8 bases. This CDR3 comprises 15 residues. V was clipped by 1 base and J by 3 bases; unmatched bases: 2. Germline assignment: CDR1 LGHNA and CDR2 YNFKEQ. The CDR3 coding sequence is TGTGCCAGCAGCCAAGGACAGGGGCTCTACAATGAGCAGTTCTTC. Its protein is CASSQGQGLYNEQFF.

The rearrangement links TRBV6-5 to TRBJ2-3; 9 positions match TRBD1. CDR1 is MNHEY, CDR2 SVGAGI, per germline. CDR3 length equals 15 residues. V trimming: 6 bases; J trimming: 3 bases; junction bases outside the gene matches: 7. The CDR3 sequence: CASRWGQGLTDTQYF. The CDR3 DNA sequence: TGTGCCAGCAGATGGGGACAGGGCCTAACAGATACGCAGTATTTT.

This clone showed up just a few times. Other DNA sequences of this sample code for an identical CDR3. The CDR3 nucleotides read TGTGCCTGGAGTGTAGGACAGGGCGGCAATCAGCCCCAGCATTTT. Its translation is CAWSVGQGGNQPQHF. The gene calls are TRBV30 and TRBJ1-5; TRBD1 aligns across 8 bases. The germline gives CDR1 GTSNPN, CDR2 SVGIG (reference sequence). CDR3 size: 15 residues. V shed 0 bases, J shed 2 bases, and the junction held 3 bases outside the gene matches.

The chain is built from TRBV5-1 and TRBJ2-1, with D tentatively TRBD2 (5 bases). V was cut by 0 bases and J by 4 bases, with 14 bases left in between. CDR1 and CDR2 from the germline V gene are SGHRS and YFSETQ. This CDR3 contains 16 residues. CDR3 sequence (DNA): TGCGCCAGCAGCTTGGTTGCGGGTGGGGTGTACAATGAGCAGTTCTTC. Amino acids: CASSLVAGGVYNEQFF.

Details on this clone: The sample has other DNA sequences that encode this CDR3 too. The chain recombines TRBV6-2 or TRBV6-3 with TRBJ1-5; 8 nucleotides agree with TRBD1. In germline, CDR1 is MNHEY, CDR2 SVGEGT. The CDR3 spans 13 residues. Trimming removed 4 bases from V and 7 bases from J; junction bases left unmatched: 3. This chain's CDR3 is CASSLQGGQPQHF. The CDR3 bases are TGTGCCAGCAGTTTACAGGGGGGCCAGCCCCAGCATTTT.

J is TRBJ2-7 and V is TRBV5-8; D call uncertain. V was clipped by 2 bases and J by 0 bases, with 9 bases between them. The CDR3 totals 14 residues. CDR1 is SGHTS, CDR2 YDEGEE, per germline. The CDR3 DNA reads TGTGCCAGCAGCTTCGTCGCAGGCTCCTACGAGCAGTACTTC. Its protein is CASSFVAGSYEQYF.

The chain recombines TRBV19 with TRBJ2-3; 10 bases are shared with TRBD2. Germline-derived CDR1 and CDR2 are LNHDA and SQIVND (reference sequence). The CDR3 is 16 residues long. With 6 bases clipped from V and 4 bases from J, the junction kept 10 bases outside the gene matches. The CDR3 DNA is TGTGCCAGTAGGTCACAGAGCGGGGGGGCCGCAGATACGCAGTATTTT. This gives the protein CASRSQSGGAADTQYF.